This TCR beta chain was documented in a study of T cell responses to AZD1222 COVID-19 vaccine. Study conclusions and caveats: Spike as a whole was targeted by vaccine-associated CD4 TCRs, dominant at 160-218 and 743-854. Two doses of AZD1222 preceded a rise in Spike-specific TCR breadth and depth. A reported finding is that nearly half of spike-specific TCRs target unmutated variant regions.

To note about this clone: No antigen is known for it.

This CDR3 is built from 15 residues. CDR1 is SGDLS, CDR2 YYNGEE, per germline. The junction had 6 bases not matched to a gene; V was cut back by 2 bases and J by 1 base. Sequencing was performed with immunoSEQ multiplex PCR; in TCRdb, only in-frame clones are kept and a portion is missing. Of 80,000 to 95,000 clones listed, 92% are singletons. Sequencing was performed on peripheral blood, taken on day 0 of AZD1222 vaccination. The receptor was isolated from an adult in good health. The chain recombines TRBV9 with TRBJ2-7; 7 bases map to TRBD1. CDR3 sequence: CASSVGDRESYEQYF. The DNA of the CDR3 is TGTGCCAGCAGCGTCGGTGACAGGGAGTCCTACGAGCAGTACTTC. Looking up the rest from reference TRBV9 and TRBJ2-7 gives the full variable domain: DSGVTQTPKHLITATGQRVTLRCSPRSGDLSVYWYQQSLDQGLQFLIQYYNGEERAKGNILERFSAQQFPDLHSELNLSSLELGDSALYFCASSVGDRESYEQYFGPGTRLTVT.